One and the same sample provided the 15 T cell receptor beta chains below, sequenced in a study of sequential checkpoint blockade in melanoma (dated 2019 in TCRdb). The library was obtained by the immunoSEQ multiplex PCR assay. In TCRdb, the immuneACCESS table is reduced to in-frame sequences with V and J assigned. These tables do not hold every clone; where another copy was compared, an unresolved V gene accounts for under half, and the others remain unexplained. This sample has roughly 2,000 clones in its table, and around 20% of those were observed once. Over 7% of the sample is held by the ten biggest clonotypes. The sample's treatment or condition, from its label and the paper: randomized to nivolumab then ipilimumab (arm A) or the reverse (arm B). This sample comprised tumor tissue (inferred from file names), obtained from a patient given nivolumab and ipilimumab in sequence. The receptors were sampled from a human donor with melanoma.

This chain connects TRBV28 to TRBJ2-1; 8 bases are shared with TRBD2. Germline-derived CDR1 and CDR2 are MDHEN and SYDVKM. There are 15 residues in the CDR3. Trimming removed 5 bases from V and 6 bases from J; junction bases left unmatched: 9. CDR3 DNA: TGTGCCAGCAGTCCGGGGGGGCAGGGTTCCAATGAGCAGTTCTTC. Protein sequence: CASSPGGQGSNEQFF.

This clone has only a few counts. V usage is TRBV30 and J usage is TRBJ2-5; D might be TRBD1 or TRBD2, each matching 5 bases. Germline CDR1 GTSNPN, CDR2 SVGIG (reference sequence). The V gene lost 3 bases and the J gene lost 4 bases, with 12 bases spanning the gap. CDR3 length equals 13 residues. The CDR3 loop reads CAWSGAIRETQYF. CDR3 sequence (DNA): TGTGCCTGGAGCGGGGCTATCCGAGAGACCCAGTACTTC.

This chain joins TRBV29-1 and TRBJ1-2, with D possibly matching TRBD1 (5 bases). Germline values: CDR1 SQVTM, CDR2 ANQGSEA. V lost 2 bases, J lost 9 bases, and 13 bases lay in between. The CDR3 runs to 12 residues. CDR3 protein: CSVEPAGRRYTF. CDR3 nucleotide sequence: TGCAGCGTTGAACCGGCAGGGCGACGCTACACCTTC.

This clone is labeled as medium-sized. The chain employs TRBV28 and TRBJ1-2, with 7 bases lining up with TRBD1. V shed 5 bases, J shed 8 bases, and the junction held 5 bases outside the gene matches. The CDR3 has 12 amino acids. The germline gives CDR1 MDHEN, CDR2 SYDVKM. CDR3 sequence: CASSPGQLGYTF. CDR3 nucleotides: TGTGCCAGCAGTCCGGGACAGCTGGGCTACACCTTC.

This clone was observed a few times. CDR3 coding DNA: TGTGCCAGCAGCTTGTTTAAACAGGGGCAAAACATTCAGTACTTC. Protein sequence: CASSLFKQGQNIQYF. V and J are TRBV11-3 and TRBJ2-4; 7 positions agree with TRBD1. This CDR3 region has 15 residues. With V trimmed by 3 bases and J by 5 bases, 7 bases remained unmatched. Looked up from germline, CDR1 is SGHNT and CDR2 is YENEEA.

This clone is categorized as medium-sized. CDR3 in amino acids: CASSHPGTPTNEKLFF. The CDR3 region has the DNA TGTGCCAGCAGCCACCCCGGGACACCAACTAATGAAAAACTGTTTTTT. V gene TRBV11-3 combines with J gene TRBJ1-4; perhaps TRBD1 as D (6 bases). Germline lookup yields CDR1 SGHNT and CDR2 YENEEA. The length of the CDR3 is 16 residues. V was cut by 5 bases and J by 0 bases, with 13 bases left in between.

The chain carries TRBV5-1 and TRBJ1-6, with a weak D call TRBD1 (6 bases). V lost 2 bases and J lost 8, with 14 bases in between. Germline V CDR1 and CDR2: SGHRS, YFSETQ. CDR3 size: 15 residues. CDR3 sequence (DNA): TGCGCCAGCAGCTTCGGGGGGCGGATGGATTCACCCCTCCACTTT. Protein sequence: CASSFGGRMDSPLHF.

This clone has just a few counts. This CDR3 reads CASSEAGTPSFRYF. Here the CDR3 DNA reads TGTGCCAGCAGTGAAGCGGGGACACCCTCGTTCCGGTACTTC. J is TRBJ2-7 and V is TRBV6-1, with a tentative D call TRBD1 (6 bases). Looked up from germline, CDR1 is MNHNS and CDR2 is SASEGT. The CDR3 is 14 amino acids. With 0 bases removed from V and 12 bases from J, the gap between germline ends came to 18 bases.

This rearrangement joins TRBV19 to TRBJ1-6; unclear D gene. Trimming removed 6 bases at V and 8 bases at J, with 17 bases between. The CDR3 runs 15 residues. The germline gives CDR1 LNHDA, CDR2 SQIVND (reference sequence). As DNA, the CDR3 is TGTGCCAGTAGCCTGGCCGCATTTATGGATTCACCCCTCCACTTT. The encoded protein is CASSLAAFMDSPLHF.

The chain couples TRBV12-5 to TRBJ2-2; TRBD1 matches at 8 bases. In germline, CDR1 is LGHNT, CDR2 FRNRAP. The CDR3 contains 15 residues. V lost 5 bases and J lost 3; bases outside the gene matches: 5. The CDR3 region has the DNA TGTGCTAGTGGTACGATACAGGGGGACACCGGGGAGCTGTTTTTT. Translating gives CASGTIQGDTGELFF.

The gene calls are TRBV5-1 and TRBJ1-1; D is perhaps TRBD1 (5 bases). This CDR3 has 18 amino acids. Germline CDR1 and CDR2: SGHRS and YFSETQ. The V gene lost 0 bases and the J gene lost 1 base, with 19 bases spanning the gap. This CDR3 reads CASSLELRAGLGNTEAFF. CDR3 in DNA: TGCGCCAGCAGCTTGGAACTCCGGGCGGGGCTAGGGAACACTGAAGCTTTCTTT.

This chain joins TRBV28 and TRBJ2-7; 7 positions match TRBD2. V was pared by 6 bases and J by 4 bases, with 15 bases of the junction left unmatched. Per the germline V gene, CDR1 is MDHEN and CDR2 is SYDVKM. This CDR3 region has 16 residues. CDR3 protein: CASSHTPGLLFYEQYF. Here the CDR3 DNA reads TGTGCCAGCAGCCATACCCCGGGACTACTTTTTTACGAGCAGTACTTC. The variable domain in full, with the rest retrieved from reference TRBV28 and TRBJ2-7, is DVKVTQSSRYLVKRTGEKVFLECVQDMDHENMFWYRQDPGLGLRLIYFSYDVKMKEKGDIPEGYSVSREKKERFSLILESASTNQTSMYLCASSHTPGLLFYEQYFGPGTRLTVT.

This clone counts as medium-sized. The J gene is TRBJ2-6, the V gene TRBV11-3, with D unresolved. This CDR3 is 16 amino acids long. In germline, CDR1 is SGHNT, CDR2 YENEEA. Trimming removed 1 base from V and 0 bases from J, with 7 bases in between. CDR3 bases: TGTGCCAGCAGCTTAGGGGTGGCCTCTGGGGCCAACGTCCTGACTTTC. Protein product: CASSLGVASGANVLTF.

This clone was picked up a small number of times. The rearrangement joins TRBV30 to TRBJ2-7; TRBD1 is a possible D gene (5 bases). V lost 0 bases and J 6 bases, leaving 9 bases between the germline ends. This CDR3 spans 12 amino acids. Germline V lookup: CDR1 GTSNPN, CDR2 SVGIG (reference sequence). The CDR3, as DNA: TGTGCCTGGAGTGTCAGGGCGTCCGAGCAGTACTTC. This encodes CAWSVRASEQYF.

This sequence joins TRBV11-3 and TRBJ2-1; 10 nucleotides agree with TRBD2. Germline V lookup: CDR1 SGHNT, CDR2 YENEEA. Trimming removed 5 bases from V and 9 bases from J; junction bases left unmatched: 13. The CDR3 loop spans 16 amino acids. CDR3 DNA sequence: TGTGCCAGCAGCGGAGGTAGTCAGCGGGGGGGTTTTGAGCAGTTCTTC. Protein: CASSGGSQRGGFEQFF.